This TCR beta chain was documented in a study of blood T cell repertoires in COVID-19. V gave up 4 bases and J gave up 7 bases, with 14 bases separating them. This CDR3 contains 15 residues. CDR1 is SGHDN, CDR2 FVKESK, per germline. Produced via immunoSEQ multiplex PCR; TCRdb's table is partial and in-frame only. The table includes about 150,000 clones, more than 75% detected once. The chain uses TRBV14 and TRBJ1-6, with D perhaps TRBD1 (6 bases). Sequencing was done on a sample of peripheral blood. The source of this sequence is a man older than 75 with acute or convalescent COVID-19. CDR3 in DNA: TGTGCCAGCAGCCGGGGACAATCCCCGAATTCACCCCTCCACTTT. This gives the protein CASSRGQSPNSPLHF.